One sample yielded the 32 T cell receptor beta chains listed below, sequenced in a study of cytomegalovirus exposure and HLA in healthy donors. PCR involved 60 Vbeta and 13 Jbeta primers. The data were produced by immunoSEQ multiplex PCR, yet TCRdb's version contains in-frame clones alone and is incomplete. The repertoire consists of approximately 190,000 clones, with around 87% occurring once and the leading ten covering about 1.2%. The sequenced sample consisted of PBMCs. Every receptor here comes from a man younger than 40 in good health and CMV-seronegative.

This CDR3 is CASSYDREETQYF. The CDR3 region has the DNA TGCGCCAGCAGTTACGACAGGGAAGAGACCCAGTACTTC. The chain has TRBV5-1 and TRBJ2-5; TRBD1 matches 7 bases. V lost 5 bases to trimming and J lost 3 bases; unmatched junction nucleotides: 4. Germline values: CDR1 SGHRS, CDR2 YFSETQ. The CDR3 is made up of 13 amino acids. The whole variable domain, remainder taken from reference TRBV5-1 and TRBJ2-5, is KAGVTQTPRYLIKTRGQQVTLSCSPISGHRSVSWYQQTPGQGLQFLFEYFSETQRNKGNFPGRFSGRQFSNSRSEMNVSTLELGDSALYLCASSYDREETQYFGPGTRLLVL.

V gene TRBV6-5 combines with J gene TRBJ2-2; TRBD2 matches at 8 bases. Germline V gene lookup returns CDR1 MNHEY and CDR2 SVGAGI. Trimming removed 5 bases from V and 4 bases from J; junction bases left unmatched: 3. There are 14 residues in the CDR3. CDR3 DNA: TGTGCCAGCAGTGCGGGGGGAGGCACCGGGGAGCTGTTTTTT. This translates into CASSAGGGTGELFF.

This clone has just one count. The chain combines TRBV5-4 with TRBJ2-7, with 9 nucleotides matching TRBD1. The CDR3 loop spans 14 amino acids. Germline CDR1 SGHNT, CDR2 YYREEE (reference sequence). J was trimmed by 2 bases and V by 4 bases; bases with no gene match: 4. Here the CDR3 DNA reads TGTGCCAGCAGCCATCGGGACAGGGCCTACGAGCAGTACTTC. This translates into CASSHRDRAYEQYF.

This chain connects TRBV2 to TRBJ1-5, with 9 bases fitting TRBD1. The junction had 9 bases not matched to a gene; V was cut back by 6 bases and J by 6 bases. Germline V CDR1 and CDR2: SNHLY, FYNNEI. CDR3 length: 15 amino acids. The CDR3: CASRPTGGYPQPQHF. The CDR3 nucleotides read TGTGCCAGCAGACCAACAGGGGGCTACCCTCAGCCCCAGCATTTT.

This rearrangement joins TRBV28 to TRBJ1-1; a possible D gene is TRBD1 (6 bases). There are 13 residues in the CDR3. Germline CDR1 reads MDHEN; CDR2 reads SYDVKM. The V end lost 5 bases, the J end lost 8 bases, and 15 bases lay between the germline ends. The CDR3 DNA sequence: TGTGCCAGCAGTCTCCGGCCAACAGGGGAAGCTTTCTTT. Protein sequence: CASSLRPTGEAFF.

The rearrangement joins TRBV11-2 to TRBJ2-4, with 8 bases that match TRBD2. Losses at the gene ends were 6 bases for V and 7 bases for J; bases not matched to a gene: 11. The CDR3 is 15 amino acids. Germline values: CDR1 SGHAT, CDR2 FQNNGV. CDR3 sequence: CASSQAGAGGNIQYF. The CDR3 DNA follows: TGTGCCAGCAGTCAAGCGGGGGCCGGGGGTAACATTCAGTACTTC.

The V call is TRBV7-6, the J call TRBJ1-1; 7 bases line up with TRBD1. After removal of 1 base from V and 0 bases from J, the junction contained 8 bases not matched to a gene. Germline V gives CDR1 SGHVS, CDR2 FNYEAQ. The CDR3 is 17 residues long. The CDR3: CASSLGIQGPLNTEAFF. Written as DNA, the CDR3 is TGTGCCAGCAGCTTAGGCATACAGGGGCCCTTGAACACTGAAGCTTTCTTT.

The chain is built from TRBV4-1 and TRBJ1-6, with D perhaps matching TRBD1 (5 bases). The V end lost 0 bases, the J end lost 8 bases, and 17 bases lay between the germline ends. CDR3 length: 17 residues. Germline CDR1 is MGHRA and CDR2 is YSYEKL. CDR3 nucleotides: TGCGCCAGCAGCCAAGATACCAAAGTGCAGGGTTATTCACCCCTCCACTTT. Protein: CASSQDTKVQGYSPLHF.

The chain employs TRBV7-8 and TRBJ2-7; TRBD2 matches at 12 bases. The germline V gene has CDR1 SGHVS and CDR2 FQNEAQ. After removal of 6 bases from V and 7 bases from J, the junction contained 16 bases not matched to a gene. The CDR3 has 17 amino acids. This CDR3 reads CASSSHKLAGGPWEQYF. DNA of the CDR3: TGTGCCAGCAGTTCCCACAAACTAGCGGGGGGCCCTTGGGAGCAGTACTTC.

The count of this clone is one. The CDR3 sequence: CASSATGIYEQYF. The CDR3 DNA follows: TGTGCCAGCAGTGCGACAGGGATATACGAGCAGTACTTC. The chain combines TRBV27 with TRBJ2-7, with 7 bases aligning to TRBD1. Germline V gene lookup returns CDR1 MNHEY and CDR2 SMNVEV (reference sequence). V was clipped by 5 bases and J by 4 bases; unmatched bases: 5. The CDR3 is 13 amino acids.

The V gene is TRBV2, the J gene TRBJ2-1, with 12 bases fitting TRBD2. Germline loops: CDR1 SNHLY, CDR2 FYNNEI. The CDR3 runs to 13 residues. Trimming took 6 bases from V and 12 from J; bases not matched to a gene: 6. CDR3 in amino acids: CASRTILAGGQFF. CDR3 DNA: TGTGCCAGCAGGACCATACTAGCGGGGGGGCAGTTCTTC. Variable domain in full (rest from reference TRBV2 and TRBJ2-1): EPEVTQTPSHQVTQMGQEVILRCVPISNHLYFYWYRQILGQKVEFLVSFYNNEISEKSEIFDDQFSVERPDGSNFTLKIRSTKLEDSAMYFCASRTILAGGQFFGPGTRLTVL.

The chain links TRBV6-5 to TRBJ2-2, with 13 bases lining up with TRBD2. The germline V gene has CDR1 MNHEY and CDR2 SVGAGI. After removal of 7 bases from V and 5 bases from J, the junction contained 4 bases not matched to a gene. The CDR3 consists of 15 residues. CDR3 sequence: CASTRLAGGTGELFF. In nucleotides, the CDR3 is TGTGCCAGCACCCGACTAGCGGGGGGAACCGGGGAGCTGTTTTTT.

CDR3 in DNA: TGCGCCAGCAGCCAGGGTCGGCGGCGGTCACCCCTCCACTTT. As protein: CASSQGRRRSPLHF. V is TRBV4-3 and J is TRBJ1-6, with no clear D. V shed 3 bases and J shed 10 bases, with 13 bases lying between them. The CDR3 totals 14 residues. Germline CDR1 and CDR2: LGHNA and YSLEER.

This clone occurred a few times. CDR3 sequence reads: CASNLPYTRDEQFF. The CDR3 coding sequence is TGTGCCAGCAACCTACCTTATACTCGGGATGAGCAGTTCTTC. The J gene is TRBJ2-1, the V gene TRBV6-6, with D unclear. Per the germline V gene, CDR1 is MNHNY and CDR2 is SVGAGI (reference sequence). V was trimmed by 7 bases and J by 8 bases, leaving 18 bases between them. This CDR3 spans 14 amino acids.

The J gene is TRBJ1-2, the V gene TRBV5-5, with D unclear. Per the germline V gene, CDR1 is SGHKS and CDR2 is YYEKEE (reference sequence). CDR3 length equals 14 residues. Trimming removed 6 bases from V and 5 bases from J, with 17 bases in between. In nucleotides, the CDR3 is TGTGCCAGCACGCCCTTGGGAGGGCCATATGGCTACACCTTC. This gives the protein CASTPLGGPYGYTF.

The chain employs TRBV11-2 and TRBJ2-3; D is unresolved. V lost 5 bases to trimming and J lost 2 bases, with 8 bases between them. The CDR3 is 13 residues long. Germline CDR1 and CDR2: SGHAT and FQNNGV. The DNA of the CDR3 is TGTGCCAGCAGCGTCGGGTTCACAGATACGCAGTATTTT. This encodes CASSVGFTDTQYF.

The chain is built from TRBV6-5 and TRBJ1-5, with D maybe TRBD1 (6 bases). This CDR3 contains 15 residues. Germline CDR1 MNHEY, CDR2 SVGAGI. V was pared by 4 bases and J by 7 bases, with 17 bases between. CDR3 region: CASSSSPRQAQPQHF. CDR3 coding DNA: TGTGCCAGCAGTTCCTCTCCCCGACAGGCCCAGCCCCAGCATTTT.

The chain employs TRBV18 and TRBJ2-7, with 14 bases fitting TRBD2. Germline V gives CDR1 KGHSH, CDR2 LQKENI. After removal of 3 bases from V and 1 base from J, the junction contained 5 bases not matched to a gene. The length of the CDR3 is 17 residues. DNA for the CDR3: TGTGCCAGCTCACCGGGACTAGCGGGAGCCGATTCCTACGAGCAGTACTTC. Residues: CASSPGLAGADSYEQYF.

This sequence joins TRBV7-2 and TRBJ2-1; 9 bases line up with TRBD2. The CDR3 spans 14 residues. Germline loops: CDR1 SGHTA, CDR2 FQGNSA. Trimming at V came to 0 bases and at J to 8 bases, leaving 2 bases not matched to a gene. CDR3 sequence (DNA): TGTGCCAGCAGCTTAGCGATAGCGGGAGATGAGCAGTTCTTC. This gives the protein CASSLAIAGDEQFF.

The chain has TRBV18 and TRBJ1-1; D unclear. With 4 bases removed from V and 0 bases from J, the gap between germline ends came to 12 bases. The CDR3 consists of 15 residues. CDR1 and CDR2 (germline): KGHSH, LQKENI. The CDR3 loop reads CASSLGERLNTEAFF. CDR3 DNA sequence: TGTGCCAGCTCACTGGGCGAAAGGTTGAACACTGAAGCTTTCTTT.

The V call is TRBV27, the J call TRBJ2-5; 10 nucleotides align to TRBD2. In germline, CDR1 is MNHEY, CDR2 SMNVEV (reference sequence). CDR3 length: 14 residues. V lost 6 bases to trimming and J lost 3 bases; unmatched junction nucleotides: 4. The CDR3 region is CASSSLAGEETQYF. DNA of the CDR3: TGTGCCAGCAGCAGTCTAGCGGGGGAAGAGACCCAGTACTTC.

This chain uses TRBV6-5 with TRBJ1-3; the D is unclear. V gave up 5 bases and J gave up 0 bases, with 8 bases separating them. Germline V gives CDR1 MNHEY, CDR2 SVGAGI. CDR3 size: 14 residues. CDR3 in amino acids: CASSLTISGNTIYF. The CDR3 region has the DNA TGTGCCAGCAGTCTTACAATCTCTGGAAACACCATATATTTT.

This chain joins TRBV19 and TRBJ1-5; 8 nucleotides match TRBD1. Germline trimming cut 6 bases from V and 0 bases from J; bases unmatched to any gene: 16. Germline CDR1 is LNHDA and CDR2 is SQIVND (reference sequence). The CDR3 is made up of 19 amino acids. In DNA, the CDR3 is TGTGCCAGTAGCGCCAAGGACAGGGTTCTTATTTATAGCAATCAGCCCCAGCATTTT. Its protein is CASSAKDRVLIYSNQPQHF.

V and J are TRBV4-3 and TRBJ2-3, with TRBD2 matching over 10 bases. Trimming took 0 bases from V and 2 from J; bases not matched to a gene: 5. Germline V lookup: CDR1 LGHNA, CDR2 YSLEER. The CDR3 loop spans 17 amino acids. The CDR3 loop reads CASSQEPAGGVTDTQYF. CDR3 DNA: TGCGCCAGCAGCCAAGAACCAGCGGGGGGGGTCACAGATACGCAGTATTTT.

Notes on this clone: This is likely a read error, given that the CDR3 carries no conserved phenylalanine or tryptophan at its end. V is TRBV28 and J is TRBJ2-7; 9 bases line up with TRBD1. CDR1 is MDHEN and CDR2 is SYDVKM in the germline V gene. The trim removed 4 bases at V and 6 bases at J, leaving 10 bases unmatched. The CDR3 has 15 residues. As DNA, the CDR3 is TGTGCCAGCAGTTCACCGGGGACAGGGTCCGCCGAGCAGTACCTC. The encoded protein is CASSSPGTGSAEQYL.

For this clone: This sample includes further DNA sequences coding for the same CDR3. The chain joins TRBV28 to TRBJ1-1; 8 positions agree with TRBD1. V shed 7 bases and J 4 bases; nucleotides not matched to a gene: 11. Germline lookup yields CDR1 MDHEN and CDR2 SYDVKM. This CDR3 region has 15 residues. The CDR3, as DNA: TGTGCCAGCACCCGACAGGGGCAGGGTTTCACTGAAGCTTTCTTT. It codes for CASTRQGQGFTEAFF.

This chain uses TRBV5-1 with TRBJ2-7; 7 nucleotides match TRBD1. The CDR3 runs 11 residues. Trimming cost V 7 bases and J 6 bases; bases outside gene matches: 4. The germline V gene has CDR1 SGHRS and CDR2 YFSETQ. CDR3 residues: CASRGQFEQYF. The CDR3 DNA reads TGCGCCAGCCGGGGACAGTTCGAGCAGTACTTC.

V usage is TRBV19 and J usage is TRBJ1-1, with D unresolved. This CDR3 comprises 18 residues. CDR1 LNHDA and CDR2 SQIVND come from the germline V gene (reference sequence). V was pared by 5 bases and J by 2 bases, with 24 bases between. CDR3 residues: CASSVNTQVTGLNTEAFF. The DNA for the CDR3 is TGTGCCAGTAGTGTTAATACTCAAGTAACTGGGCTCAACACTGAAGCTTTCTTT.

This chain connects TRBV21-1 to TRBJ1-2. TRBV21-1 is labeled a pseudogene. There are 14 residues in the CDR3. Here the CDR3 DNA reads TGTGCCAGCAGCGCGTGGGGGGGTTCCTGGGGCTACACCTTC. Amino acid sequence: CASSAWGGSWGYTF.

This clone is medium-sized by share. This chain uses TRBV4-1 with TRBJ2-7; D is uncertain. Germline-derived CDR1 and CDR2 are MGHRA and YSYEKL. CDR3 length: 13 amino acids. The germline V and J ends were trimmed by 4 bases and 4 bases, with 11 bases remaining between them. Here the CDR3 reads CASSRKADYEQYF. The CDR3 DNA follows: TGCGCCAGCAGCCGAAAAGCCGATTACGAGCAGTACTTC.

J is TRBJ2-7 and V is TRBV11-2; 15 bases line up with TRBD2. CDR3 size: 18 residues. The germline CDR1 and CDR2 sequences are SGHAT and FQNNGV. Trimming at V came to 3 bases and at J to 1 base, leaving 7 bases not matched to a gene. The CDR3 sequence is CASSFGLAGGSLSYEQYF. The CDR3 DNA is TGTGCCAGCAGCTTTGGACTAGCGGGGGGGAGCCTTTCCTACGAGCAGTACTTC.

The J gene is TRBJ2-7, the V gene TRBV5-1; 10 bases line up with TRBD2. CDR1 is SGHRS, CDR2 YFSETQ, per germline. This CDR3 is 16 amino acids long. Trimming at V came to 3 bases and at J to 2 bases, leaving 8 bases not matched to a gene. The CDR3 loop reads CASSWYSSGGPYEQYF. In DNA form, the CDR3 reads TGCGCCAGCAGCTGGTATTCTAGCGGGGGACCCTACGAGCAGTACTTC.